Listed below are T cell receptor beta chains from one sample, sequenced in a study of blood T cells in healthy people across ages. TCRdb re-derived calls from the 5' RACE reads in MiXCR, one entry per CDR3 protein. Among some 1.7 million distinct CDR3 sequences listed, about 30% were seen once. The sequenced sample consisted of blood. The source of these receptors is a woman younger than 45 in good health. Each CDR3 is given without its conserved first and last residue. Each record gives: clone size, V gene, J gene, D gene, CDR3 protein. The D gene is left open where the match is weak. Part of the rows lack a size; the others show once, few, many or a class for expanded clones.

many	TRBV24-1	TRBJ2-1	.	ATSVRDEQF
many	TRBV12-3/TRBV12-4	TRBJ2-7	TRBD1	ASSLAQGTGQY
.	TRBV19	TRBJ2-2	TRBD2	ASSWSGMNTGELF
many	TRBV11-2	TRBJ2-1	TRBD2	ASSPFEREFNEQF
.	TRBV6-6	TRBJ2-1	TRBD2	ASSYRTSGEYEQF
many	TRBV10-2	TRBJ2-4	.	ASRRVTKNIQY
few	TRBV10-2	TRBJ1-5	.	ASSESSGGDLNQPQH
few	TRBV7-9	TRBJ2-1	TRBD2	ASSLLAGRNEQF
few	TRBV9	TRBJ2-3	TRBD2	ASSVSGETDTQY
few	TRBV7-2	TRBJ2-4	.	ASSLASTQNIQY
.	TRBV12-3/TRBV12-4	TRBJ2-6	.	ASRWGFGANVLT
.	TRBV6-2/TRBV6-3	TRBJ1-1	.	ASRDGQTHTEAC
few	TRBV2	TRBJ2-1	TRBD2	ASSEAFKGGRAVF
many	TRBV20-1	TRBJ2-7	TRBD2	SAKTSGNVYEQY
few	TRBV5-6	TRBJ2-5	.	ASSYNRDRKTQY
.	TRBV4-1	TRBJ1-5	.	ASSQVGARGQPQH
many	TRBV11-2	TRBJ2-5	.	ASSFGGPETQY
.	TRBV4-2	TRBJ2-1	.	ASNQDRTAEQF
.	TRBV28	TRBJ1-1	.	ASIFNTEAF
.	TRBV12-3/TRBV12-4	TRBJ1-2	.	ASSLPGFNYGYT
.	TRBV9	TRBJ2-7	.	VSSPGTDIQY
.	TRBV20-1	TRBJ2-1	.	SAYVWPSSYNEQF
few	TRBV5-1	TRBJ2-3	TRBD2	ASSPGGAYYADTQY